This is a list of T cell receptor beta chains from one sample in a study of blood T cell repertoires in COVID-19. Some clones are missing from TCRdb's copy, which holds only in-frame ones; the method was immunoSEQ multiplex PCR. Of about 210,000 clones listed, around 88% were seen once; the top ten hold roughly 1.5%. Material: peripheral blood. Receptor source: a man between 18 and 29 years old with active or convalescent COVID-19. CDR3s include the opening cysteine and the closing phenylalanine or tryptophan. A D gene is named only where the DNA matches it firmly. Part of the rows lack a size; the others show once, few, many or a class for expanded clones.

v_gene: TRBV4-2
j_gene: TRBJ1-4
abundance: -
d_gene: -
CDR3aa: CASSQGKGNRLFF
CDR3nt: TGTGCCAGCAGCCAAGGGAAGGGGAATCGACTGTTTTTT

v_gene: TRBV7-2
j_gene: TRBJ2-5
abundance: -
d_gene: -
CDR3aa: CASSLARGSQETQYF
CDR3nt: TGTGCCAGCAGCTTAGCGCGAGGGTCCCAAGAGACCCAGTACTTC

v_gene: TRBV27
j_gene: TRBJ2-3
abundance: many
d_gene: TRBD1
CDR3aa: CASSHTGTVGDTDTQYF
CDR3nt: TGTGCCAGCAGTCACACCGGGACAGTGGGGGACACAGATACGCAGTATTTT

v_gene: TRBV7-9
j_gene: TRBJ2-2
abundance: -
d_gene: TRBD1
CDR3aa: CASRAGTVFLGDTGELFF
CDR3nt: TGTGCCAGCAGAGCCGGGACAGTCTTCCTTGGGGACACCGGGGAGCTGTTTTTT

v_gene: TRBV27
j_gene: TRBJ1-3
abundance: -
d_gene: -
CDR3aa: CASSFDSGNTIYF
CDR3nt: TGTGCCAGCAGTTTCGACAGCGGAAACACCATATATTTT

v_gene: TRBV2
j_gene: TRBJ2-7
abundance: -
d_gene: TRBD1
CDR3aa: CASVREQGVSYEQYF
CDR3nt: TGTGCCAGCGTTAGAGAACAGGGGGTTTCCTACGAGCAGTACTTC

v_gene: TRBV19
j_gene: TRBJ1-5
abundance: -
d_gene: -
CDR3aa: CASTPDSSYQPQHF
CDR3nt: TGTGCCAGTACTCCGGACAGTTCCTATCAGCCCCAGCATTTT

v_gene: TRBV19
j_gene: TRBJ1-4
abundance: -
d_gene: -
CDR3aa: CASSPTGTLEKLFF
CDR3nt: TGTGCCAGTAGTCCAACCGGGACTCTGGAAAAACTGTTTTTT

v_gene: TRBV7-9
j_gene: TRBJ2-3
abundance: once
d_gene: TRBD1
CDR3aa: CASSLQGTTDTQYF
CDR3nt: TGTGCCAGCAGCCTACAGGGGACGACAGATACGCAGTATTTT

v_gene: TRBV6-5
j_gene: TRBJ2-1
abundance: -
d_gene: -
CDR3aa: CASSYSWGGFVDEQFF
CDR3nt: TGTGCCAGCAGTTACAGTTGGGGAGGATTTGTCGATGAGCAGTTCTTC

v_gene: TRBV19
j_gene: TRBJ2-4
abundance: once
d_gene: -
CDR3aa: CASSIDVGRGPLAKNIQYF
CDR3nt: TGTGCCAGTAGTATAGATGTGGGCAGGGGACCTTTAGCCAAAAACATTCAGTACTTC

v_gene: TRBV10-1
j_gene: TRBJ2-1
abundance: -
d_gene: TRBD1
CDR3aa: CASSEGQGAYNEQFF
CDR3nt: TGCGCCAGCAGTGAGGGACAGGGGGCCTACAATGAGCAGTTCTTC

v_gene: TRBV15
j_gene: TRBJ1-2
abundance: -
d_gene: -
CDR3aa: CATSSGAAPNYGYTF
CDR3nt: TGTGCCACCAGCAGTGGGGCAGCTCCTAACTATGGCTACACCTTC

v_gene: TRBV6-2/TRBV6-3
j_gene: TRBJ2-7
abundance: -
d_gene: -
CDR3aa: CASSPAYEQYF
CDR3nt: TGTGCCAGCAGTCCCGCCTACGAGCAGTACTTC

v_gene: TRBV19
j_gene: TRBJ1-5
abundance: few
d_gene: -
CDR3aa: CASSPMGGSNQPQHF
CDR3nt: TGTGCCAGTAGCCCAATGGGGGGTAGCAATCAGCCCCAGCATTTT

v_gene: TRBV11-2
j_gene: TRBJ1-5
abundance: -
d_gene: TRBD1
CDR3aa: CASSLGGQGYQPQHF
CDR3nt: TGTGCCAGCAGCTTAGGGGGACAGGGATATCAGCCCCAGCATTTT

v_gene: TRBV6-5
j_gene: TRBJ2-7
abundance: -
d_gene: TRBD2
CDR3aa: CASTSLRGGIYEQYF
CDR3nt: TGTGCCAGCACCTCCCTCCGGGGGGGCATTTACGAGCAGTACTTC

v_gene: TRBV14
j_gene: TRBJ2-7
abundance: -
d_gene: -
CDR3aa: CASSQEIPGVGGEQYF
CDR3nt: TGTGCCAGCAGCCAAGAGATCCCGGGCGTGGGAGGCGAGCAGTACTTC

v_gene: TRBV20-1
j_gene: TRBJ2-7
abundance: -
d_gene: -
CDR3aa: CSASAEYEQYF
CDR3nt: TGCAGTGCTAGTGCCGAGTACGAGCAGTACTTC

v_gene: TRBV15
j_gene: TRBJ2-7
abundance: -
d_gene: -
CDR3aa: CATRDFQREQYF
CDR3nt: TGTGCCACGCGGGACTTCCAAAGGGAGCAGTACTTC

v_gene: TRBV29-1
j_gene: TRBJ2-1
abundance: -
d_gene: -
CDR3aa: CSVVGDFSYNEQFF
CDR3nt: TGCAGCGTTGTTGGAGATTTCTCCTACAATGAGCAGTTCTTC

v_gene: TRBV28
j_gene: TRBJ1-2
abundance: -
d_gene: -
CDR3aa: CASSILRGRGYGYTF
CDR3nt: TGTGCCAGCAGTATCCTACGTGGGAGGGGCTATGGCTACACCTTC

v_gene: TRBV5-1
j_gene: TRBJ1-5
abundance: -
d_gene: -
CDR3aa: CASSLGGRSNQPQHF
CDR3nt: TGCGCCAGCAGCTTGGGGGGCAGGAGCAATCAGCCCCAGCATTTT

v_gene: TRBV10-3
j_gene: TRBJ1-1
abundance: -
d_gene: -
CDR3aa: CAISESPLNLGGRMEAFF
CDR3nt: TGTGCCATCAGTGAGTCGCCTCTTAATTTGGGGGGGCGGATGGAAGCTTTCTTT

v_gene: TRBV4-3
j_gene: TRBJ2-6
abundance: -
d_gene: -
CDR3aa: CASSQDLAVSGANVLTF
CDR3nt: TGCGCCAGCAGCCAAGATCTCGCGGTTTCCGGGGCCAACGTCCTGACTTTC

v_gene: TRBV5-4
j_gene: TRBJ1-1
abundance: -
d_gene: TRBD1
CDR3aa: CASSQGAWTEAFF
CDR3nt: TGTGCCAGCAGTCAGGGGGCGTGGACTGAAGCTTTCTTT

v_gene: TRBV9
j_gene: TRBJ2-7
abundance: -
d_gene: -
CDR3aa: CASSVSGTPSSEEQYF
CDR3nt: TGTGCCAGCAGCGTGTCCGGGACTCCCTCCTCTGAGGAGCAGTACTTC

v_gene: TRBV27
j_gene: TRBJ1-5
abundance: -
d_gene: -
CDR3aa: CASSLQPVPGQPQHF
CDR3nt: TGTGCCAGCAGTTTGCAACCGGTTCCCGGGCAGCCCCAGCATTTT

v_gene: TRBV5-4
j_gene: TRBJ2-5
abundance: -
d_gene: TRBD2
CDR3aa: CASSLPPPRSGRETQYF
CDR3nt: TGTGCCAGCAGCTTGCCACCCCCCCGTAGCGGGAGGGAGACCCAGTACTTC

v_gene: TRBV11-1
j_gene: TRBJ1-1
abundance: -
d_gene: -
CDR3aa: CASSLGGWGNTEAFF
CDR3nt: TGTGCCAGCAGCTTAGGAGGGTGGGGAAACACTGAAGCTTTCTTT

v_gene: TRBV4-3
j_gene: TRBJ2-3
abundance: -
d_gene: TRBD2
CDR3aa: CASSQAGGTLITDTQYF
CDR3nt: TGCGCCAGCAGCCAAGCGGGAGGGACGTTAATTACAGATACGCAGTATTTT

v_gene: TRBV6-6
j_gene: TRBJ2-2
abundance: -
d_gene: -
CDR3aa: CASSYSRLGSTGELFF
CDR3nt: TGTGCCAGCAGTTACTCGAGACTAGGGAGCACCGGGGAGCTGTTTTTT

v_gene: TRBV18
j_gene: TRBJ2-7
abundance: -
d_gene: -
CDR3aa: CASSTDSYEQYF
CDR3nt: TGTGCCAGCTCGACGGACAGCTACGAGCAGTACTTC

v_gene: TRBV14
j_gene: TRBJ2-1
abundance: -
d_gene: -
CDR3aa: CASSQVTVVFGWDEQFF
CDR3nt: TGTGCCAGCAGCCAAGTAACAGTTGTCTTTGGGTGGGATGAGCAGTTCTTC

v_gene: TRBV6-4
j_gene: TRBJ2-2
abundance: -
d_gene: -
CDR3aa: CASSVGAAGELFF
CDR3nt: TGTGCCAGCAGTGTGGGGGCCGCCGGGGAGCTGTTTTTT

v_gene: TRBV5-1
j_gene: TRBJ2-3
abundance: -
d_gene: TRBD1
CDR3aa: CASSLGGTGGNTQYF
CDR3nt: TGCGCCAGCAGCTTGGGGGGGACAGGAGGGAATACGCAGTATTTT

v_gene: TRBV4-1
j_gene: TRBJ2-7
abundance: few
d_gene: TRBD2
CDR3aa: CASRPNSGTSGYEQYF
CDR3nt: TGCGCCAGCAGACCCAACTCCGGGACTAGCGGCTACGAGCAGTACTTC

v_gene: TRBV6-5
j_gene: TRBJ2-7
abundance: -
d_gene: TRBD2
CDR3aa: CAGAPGRVGEQYF
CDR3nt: TGTGCCGGCGCCCCCGGGAGGGTGGGAGAGCAGTACTTC

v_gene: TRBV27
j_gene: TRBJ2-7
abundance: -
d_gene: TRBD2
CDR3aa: CASRPTSGSPYEQYF
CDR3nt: TGTGCCAGCAGACCTACTAGCGGGAGTCCCTACGAGCAGTACTTC

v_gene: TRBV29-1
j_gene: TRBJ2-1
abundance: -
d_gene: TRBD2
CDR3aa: CSVGGLGTFNEQFF
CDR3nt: TGCAGCGTTGGAGGACTAGGTACCTTTAATGAGCAGTTCTTC

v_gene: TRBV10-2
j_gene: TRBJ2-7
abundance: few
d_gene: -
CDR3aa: CASSTTSSLPYEQYF
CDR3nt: TGCGCCAGCAGCACCACTAGCTCGCTCCCCTACGAGCAGTACTTC

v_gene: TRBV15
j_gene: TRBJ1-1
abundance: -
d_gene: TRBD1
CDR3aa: CATSPWGQGNTEAFF
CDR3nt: TGTGCCACCAGCCCATGGGGACAGGGGAACACTGAAGCTTTCTTT

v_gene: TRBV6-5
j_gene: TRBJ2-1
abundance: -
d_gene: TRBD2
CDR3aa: CASNLAGGTFSEQFF
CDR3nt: TGTGCCAGCAACCTAGCGGGAGGGACGTTTAGCGAGCAGTTCTTC

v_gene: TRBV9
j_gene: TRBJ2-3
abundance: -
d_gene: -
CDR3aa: CASSGGRTNTDTQYF
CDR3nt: TGTGCCAGCAGCGGGGGCAGGACCAACACAGATACGCAGTATTTT

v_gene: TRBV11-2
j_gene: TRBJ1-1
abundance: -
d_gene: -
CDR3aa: CASCFSTAAVTEAFF
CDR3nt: TGTGCCAGCTGCTTTTCCACGGCAGCGGTCACTGAAGCTTTCTTT

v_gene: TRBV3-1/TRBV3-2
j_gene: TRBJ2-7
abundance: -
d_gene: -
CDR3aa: CASSQDSPSFRYEQYF
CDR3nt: TGTGCCAGCAGCCAAGATTCCCCTAGCTTTCGCTACGAGCAGTACTTC

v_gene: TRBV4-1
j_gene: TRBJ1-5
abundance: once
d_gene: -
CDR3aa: CASSQDLGWNQPQHF
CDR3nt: TGCGCCAGCAGCCAAGATCTCGGGTGGAATCAGCCCCAGCATTTT

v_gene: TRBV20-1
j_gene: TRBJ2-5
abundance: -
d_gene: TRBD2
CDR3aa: CSARGGDTQYF
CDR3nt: TGCAGTGCTAGGGGGGGGGACACCCAGTACTTC

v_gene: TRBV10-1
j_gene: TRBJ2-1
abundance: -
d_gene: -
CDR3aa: CASSEWTDSYNEQFF
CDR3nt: TGCGCCAGCAGTGAATGGACAGACTCCTACAATGAGCAGTTCTTC

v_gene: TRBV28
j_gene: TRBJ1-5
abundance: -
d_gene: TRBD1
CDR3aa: CAVGGPGGNQPQHF
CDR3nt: TGTGCTGTAGGGGGGCCAGGGGGAAATCAGCCCCAGCATTTT

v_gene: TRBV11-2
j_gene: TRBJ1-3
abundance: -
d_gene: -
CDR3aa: CASSVRDSLSGNTIYF
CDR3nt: TGTGCCAGCAGCGTCCGCGACAGCTTGTCTGGAAACACCATATATTTT

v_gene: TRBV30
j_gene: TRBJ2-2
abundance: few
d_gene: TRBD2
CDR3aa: CAWESGRANTGELFF
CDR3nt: TGTGCCTGGGAAAGCGGGAGGGCGAACACCGGGGAGCTGTTTTTT

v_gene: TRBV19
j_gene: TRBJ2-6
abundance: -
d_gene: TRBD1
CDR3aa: CASSTPRGQVKNSGANVLTF
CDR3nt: TGTGCCAGTAGTACCCCCAGGGGACAGGTGAAAAATTCTGGGGCCAACGTCCTGACTTTC

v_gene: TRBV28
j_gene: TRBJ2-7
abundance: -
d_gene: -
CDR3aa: CASSRRLQNEQYF
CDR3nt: TGTGCCAGCAGCCGACGGCTACAGAACGAGCAGTACTTC

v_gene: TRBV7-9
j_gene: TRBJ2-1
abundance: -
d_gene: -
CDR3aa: CASSFSPRGTYNEQFF
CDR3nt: TGTGCCAGCAGCTTCTCCCCTCGGGGGACCTACAATGAGCAGTTCTTC

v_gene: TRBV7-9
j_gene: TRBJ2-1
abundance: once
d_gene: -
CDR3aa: CASHPPSGRNEQFF
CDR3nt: TGTGCCTCCCATCCCCCCAGCGGAAGAAATGAGCAGTTCTTC

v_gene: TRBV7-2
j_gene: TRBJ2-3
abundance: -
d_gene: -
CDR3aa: CASSLVGGMGTDTQYF
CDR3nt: TGTGCCAGCAGCTTAGTTGGCGGGATGGGCACAGATACGCAGTATTTT

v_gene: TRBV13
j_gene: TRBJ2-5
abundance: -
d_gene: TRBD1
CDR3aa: CASSLDRGETQYF
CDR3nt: TGTGCCAGCAGCCTGGACAGGGGAGAGACCCAGTACTTC

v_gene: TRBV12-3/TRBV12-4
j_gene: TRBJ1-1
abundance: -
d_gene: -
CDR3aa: CASRTGTNTEAFF
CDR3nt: TGTGCCAGCAGGACCGGGACTAACACTGAAGCTTTCTTT